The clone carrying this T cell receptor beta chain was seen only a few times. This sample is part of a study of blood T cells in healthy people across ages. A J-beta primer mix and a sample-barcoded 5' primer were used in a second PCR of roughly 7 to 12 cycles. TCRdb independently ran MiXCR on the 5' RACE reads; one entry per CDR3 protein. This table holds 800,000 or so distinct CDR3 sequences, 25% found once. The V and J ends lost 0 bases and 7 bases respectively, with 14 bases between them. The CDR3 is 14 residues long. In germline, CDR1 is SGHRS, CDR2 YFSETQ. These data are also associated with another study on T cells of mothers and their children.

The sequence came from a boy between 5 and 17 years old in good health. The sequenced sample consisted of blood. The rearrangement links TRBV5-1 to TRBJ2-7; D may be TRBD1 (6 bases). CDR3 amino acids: CASSLGTELLEQYF. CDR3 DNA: TGCGCCAGCAGCTTGGGGACAGAACTCTTGGAGCAGTACTTC.